This T cell receptor beta chain comes out of a study of radiotherapy plus CTLA-4 blockade in lung cancer. Study-level background: Objective response rate was 15% to 20%; disease control rate, around 30%.

Assay: immunoSEQ multiplex PCR; the TCRdb copy retains only in-frame clones and omits some. The data hold 48,000 or so clones, with approximately 85% observed a single time. This clone appeared a few times. Its specificity is not known. Findings of the study overall: Early blood T cell clone dynamics reportedly forecast response best, with interferon-beta. TCR clones originating in tumors grew in number in blood after radiotherapy plus ipilimumab.

Focal radiation plus CTLA-4 blockade with ipilimumab was given to patients with chemo-refractory metastatic non-small-cell lung cancer. This clonotype was obtained from a human donor with non-small cell lung cancer whose response to radiotherapy plus ipilimumab could not be evaluated. The material was peripheral blood, obtained from a patient treated with radiotherapy plus ipilimumab.

The CDR3 nucleotides are TGTGCCAGCAGCCAAGTCCGGGACAAAAATCAGCCCCAGCATTTT. Protein sequence: CASSQVRDKNQPQHF. This rearrangement joins TRBV16 to TRBJ1-5; D perhaps matches TRBD1 (6 bases). Trimming took 2 bases from V and 4 from J, leaving 12 bases between them. In germline, CDR1 is KGHSY, CDR2 FQNENV. The CDR3 is made up of 15 amino acids.